This T cell receptor (beta chain) was documented in a study of CD8 T cells in Susac syndrome. Overall study results and limits: It was acknowledged in the study that its TCR sequencing and HLA analysis involved a relatively small number of individuals.

Sequencing of TCR beta drew on CD8+ and CD4+ T cells from blood. Controls matched for age and sex were healthy donors. In regard to this clonotype: Its specificity is not known.

V lost 4 bases to trimming and J lost 1 base, with 8 bases between them. Germline V gene data show CDR1 as SGHRS and CDR2 as YFSETQ. The CDR3 contains 14 residues. Random hexamers served to reverse transcribe roughly 0.5 to 1 ug RNA. immunoSEQ multiplex PCR amplified TCR beta CDR3 across 54 Vbeta, 13 Jbeta. TCRdb passed the immunoSEQ multiplex PCR reads through MiXCR, listing each CDR3 protein once. Of about 150,000 distinct CDR3 sequences in the sample, 92% were seen once. This TCR was recovered from a human donor in good health. The sequenced material came from CD4+ T cells from PBMCs. The chain joins TRBV5-1 to TRBJ2-2, with D possibly matching TRBD2 (5 bases). CDR3 sequence (DNA): TGCGCCAGCAGCACCGGACTGAACACCGGGGAGCTGTTTTTT. It translates to CASSTGLNTGELFF.